The 18 T cell receptor beta chains presented below share a single source sample, sequenced in a study of T cells in Graves' hyperthyroidism and ophthalmopathy. Amplified TCR beta CDR3 regions came from RNA transcripts. With the HTBI primer set, the TCR CDR3 went through a first round of RT-PCR. Using its own MiXCR run on the multiplex PCR reads, TCRdb lists one record per CDR3 protein. The table records 500,000 to 750,000 distinct CDR3 sequences, 12% to 15% of them present only once. The sample comprised blood. These TCRs come from a woman under 30 with Graves' ophthalmopathy.

This clonotype was detected only a few times. The CDR3 region has the DNA TGCGCCAGCAGCTCCCAAACAGGGATGGGTGAAAAACTGTTTTTT. Translating gives CASSSQTGMGEKLFF. The chain combines TRBV5-1 with TRBJ1-4; TRBD1 is a possible D gene (6 bases). V was pared by 3 bases and J by 7 bases, with 16 bases between. Germline values: CDR1 SGHRS, CDR2 YFSETQ. This CDR3 region has 15 residues.

At least ten counts were recorded for this clonotype. This CDR3 is CASSRGLGDTDTQYF. DNA for the CDR3: TGCGCCAGCAGCCGGGGACTAGGAGACACAGATACGCAGTATTTT. The V gene is TRBV4-3, the J gene TRBJ2-3, with 8 bases that match TRBD2. Trimming took 4 bases from V and 2 from J; bases not matched to a gene: 5. Germline V gene lookup returns CDR1 LGHNA and CDR2 YSLEER. This CDR3 region has 15 residues.

This clonotype has a handful of counts. The rearrangement uses TRBV3-1 and TRBJ1-1; 9 positions agree with TRBD1. Germline V CDR1 and CDR2: LGHDT, YNNKEL (reference sequence). The CDR3 covers 18 residues. With 0 bases clipped from V and 0 bases from J, the junction kept 8 bases outside the gene matches. This CDR3 reads CASSQDEGTGWMNTEAFF. Here the CDR3 DNA reads TGTGCCAGCAGCCAAGATGAGGGGACAGGGTGGATGAACACTGAAGCTTTCTTT.

This chain uses TRBV9 with TRBJ2-1; weak D call: TRBD1 (5 bases). With 3 bases removed from V and 0 bases from J, the gap between germline ends came to 16 bases. The CDR3 covers 17 residues. CDR1 SGDLS and CDR2 YYNGEE come from the germline V gene. The CDR3 bases are TGTGCCAGCAGCGCAGGTATACAGGTGAGCTCCTACAATGAGCAGTTCTTC. Its protein is CASSAGIQVSSYNEQFF.

This clonotype has ten or more counts. This chain joins TRBV15 and TRBJ2-4; D perhaps matches TRBD1 (6 bases). CDR1 LNHNV and CDR2 YYDKDF come from the germline V gene (reference sequence). V dropped 1 base and J dropped 0 bases, with 10 bases sitting between them. The CDR3 has 16 amino acids. CDR3 sequence: CATSRGGGVAKNIQYF. The CDR3 DNA follows: TGTGCCACCAGCAGAGGAGGGGGAGTAGCCAAAAACATTCAGTACTTC. The whole variable domain, filled in from reference TRBV15 and TRBJ2-4, reads DAMVIQNPRYQVTQFGKPVTLSCSQTLNHNVMYWYQQKSSQAPKLLFHYYDKDFNNEADTPDNFQSRRPNTSFCFLDIRSPGLGDTAMYLCATSRGGGVAKNIQYFGAGTRLSVL.

This rearrangement joins TRBV4-1 to TRBJ1-6, with a tentative D call TRBD1 (5 bases). This CDR3 comprises 16 residues. From germline, CDR1 is MGHRA and CDR2 YSYEKL. The ends were cut back, 0 bases at V and 10 bases at J, with 16 bases in the middle. The CDR3 loop reads CASSQEAGSLRSPLHF. The CDR3 DNA reads TGCGCCAGCAGCCAAGAGGCAGGGTCCTTACGATCACCCCTCCACTTT.

Ten or more counts support this clonotype. In nucleotides, the CDR3 is TGTGCCAGCAGCGTAGGACTAGCGGGAGAGGATACGCAGTATTTT. It yields the protein CASSVGLAGEDTQYF. J is TRBJ2-3 and V is TRBV9; the match to TRBD2 covers 12 bases. V shed 0 bases, J shed 6 bases, and the junction held 2 bases outside the gene matches. The CDR3 length is 15 residues. Germline lookup yields CDR1 SGDLS and CDR2 YYNGEE.

This clonotype has ten or more counts. CDR3 in amino acids: CASSWREGEDTGELFF. The CDR3, as DNA: TGTGCCAGCAGCTGGAGGGAGGGAGAGGACACCGGGGAGCTGTTTTTT. V and J are TRBV7-9 and TRBJ2-2, with TRBD2 matching over 7 bases. Per the germline V gene, CDR1 is SEHNR and CDR2 is FQNEAQ (reference sequence). The V gene end was trimmed by 4 bases and the J gene end by 3 bases; junction bases not matched to a gene: 8. This CDR3 has 16 residues. Full variable domain (outside the CDR3, taken from reference TRBV7-9 and TRBJ2-2): DTGVSQNPRHKITKRGQNVTFRCDPISEHNRLYWYRQTLGQGPEFLTYFQNEAQLEKSRLLSDRFSAERPKGSFSTLEIQRTEQGDSAMYLCASSWREGEDTGELFFGEGSRLTVL.

This clonotype was counted many times. The chain couples TRBV2 to TRBJ2-3, with TRBD1 identical over 8 bases. V gave up 8 bases and J gave up 7 bases; unmatched junction bases: 11. CDR1 is SNHLY, CDR2 FYNNEI, per germline. The CDR3 is made up of 14 amino acids. The CDR3 DNA reads as TGTGCCAGCGGGACAGGCCTAGTTCCTTATACGCAGTATTTT. As protein: CASGTGLVPYTQYF.

The sample holds many counts of this clonotype. The chain has TRBV6-5 and TRBJ2-7; 7 bases are shared with TRBD2. There are 16 residues in the CDR3. The V and J ends lost 2 bases and 0 bases, in that order; junction bases with no gene match: 7. CDR1 is MNHEY, CDR2 SVGAGI, per germline. DNA for the CDR3: TGTGCCAGCAGTTACGGTATGGGAGGGAGCTCCTACGAGCAGTACTTC. It is translated as CASSYGMGGSSYEQYF.

This clonotype was found many times. The genes are TRBV7-9 and TRBJ1-5, with TRBD1 matching 7 bases. The CDR3 loop spans 14 amino acids. The J segment lost 0 bases and the V segment lost 6 bases, leaving 2 bases of the junction unmatched. Germline V gives CDR1 SEHNR, CDR2 FQNEAQ (reference sequence). The CDR3 region is CASRGQSSNQPQHF. In nucleotides, the CDR3 is TGTGCCAGCAGGGGACAGTCTAGCAATCAGCCCCAGCATTTT.

V is TRBV20-1 and J is TRBJ2-3; 9 nucleotides match TRBD1. The CDR3 is 20 residues long. The germline V gene has CDR1 DFQATT and CDR2 SNEGSKA (reference sequence). The junction had 19 bases not matched to a gene; V was cut back by 1 base and J by 2 bases. CDR3: CSARAGQAAHRGRPTDTQYF. The CDR3 DNA reads TGCAGTGCTAGAGCGGGACAGGCGGCCCACAGGGGGCGGCCCACAGATACGCAGTATTTT.

This clonotype was seen at least ten times. The chain links TRBV9 to TRBJ1-2; D is undetermined. Germline V CDR1 and CDR2: SGDLS, YYNGEE. CDR3 length: 13 residues. V was trimmed by 4 bases and J by 4 bases, leaving 11 bases between them. Here the CDR3 reads CASSPLSSYGYTF. Here the CDR3 DNA reads TGTGCCAGCAGCCCCCTCTCGTCCTATGGCTACACCTTC.

This clonotype was seen more than once but under ten times. The junction departs from germline at one end; a sequencing error may be responsible. This chain connects TRBV3-1 to TRBJ2-3; weak D call: TRBD2 (5 bases). CDR1 LGHDT and CDR2 YNNKEL come from the germline V gene (reference sequence). CDR3 length: 16 residues. CDR3 bases: TGTGCCAGCGGCCAAACGCCAGGAGGAATTGCAGATACGCAGTATTTT. Amino acids: CASGQTPGGIADTQYF.

This chain joins TRBV6-9 and TRBJ1-4; weak D call: TRBD1 (5 bases). The CDR3 runs to 15 residues. Germline CDR1 is MNHGY and CDR2 is SVAAGI. Trimming shortened V by 3 bases and J by 4 bases, and 12 bases separated the two germline ends. This chain's CDR3 is CASSYKGRINEKLFF. In nucleotides, the CDR3 is TGTGCCAGCAGTTACAAGGGACGGATTAATGAAAAACTGTTTTTT.

V gene TRBV13 combines with J gene TRBJ2-7, with TRBD2 matching 9 bases. Germline V gene data show CDR1 as PRHDT and CDR2 as FYEKMQ (reference sequence). The junction had 6 bases not matched to a gene; V was cut back by 3 bases and J by 3 bases. The CDR3 is 15 residues long. The CDR3 here is CASSFGSGGFYEQYF. For the CDR3, the DNA is TGTGCCAGCAGCTTCGGTAGCGGGGGTTTCTACGAGCAGTACTTC. The variable domain in full, with the rest retrieved from reference TRBV13 and TRBJ2-7, is AAGVIQSPRHLIKEKRETATLKCYPIPRHDTVYWYQQGPGQDPQFLISFYEKMQSDKGSIPDRFSAQQFSDYHSELNMSSLELGDSALYFCASSFGSGGFYEQYFGPGTRLTVT.

This clonotype was recorded at least ten times. The chain combines TRBV6-1 with TRBJ2-7; 7 bases are shared with TRBD1. Germline CDR1 is MNHNS and CDR2 is SASEGT. This CDR3 is 16 amino acids long. The ends lost 4 bases at V and 0 bases at J; junction bases unmatched: 9. The CDR3 sequence: CASSVEGAPLSYEQYF. The CDR3 coding sequence is TGTGCCAGCAGTGTCGAGGGGGCGCCCCTCTCCTACGAGCAGTACTTC.

The rearrangement joins TRBV20-1 to TRBJ2-7; 13 bases are a match to TRBD2. Germline lookup yields CDR1 DFQATT and CDR2 SNEGSKA (reference sequence). The length of the CDR3 is 15 residues. V was pared by 5 bases and J by 1 base, with 5 bases of the junction left unmatched. As DNA, the CDR3 is TGCAGTGCTCGGTTGACTAGCGGGAGGTCCTACGAGCAGTACTTC. It translates to CSARLTSGRSYEQYF.